This T cell receptor beta chain originates from a study of vaccination and CD4 T cells after COVID-19. In the study overall: Cells were stimulated with overlapping spike peptides from SARS-CoV-2, HCoV-NL63, HCoV-OC43 and HCoV-229E. General study results and limits: Clonotypes reactive to SARS-CoV-2 had a median that went up from 21 to 38, but not significantly.

The CDR3 runs to 15 residues. V was shortened by 0 bases and J by 4 bases, with 9 bases between the two germline ends. Germline values: CDR1 MNHEY, CDR2 SVGAGI. Described treatment: approximately 10-day PBMC culture with coronavirus spike peptide pools or control peptides (ViraFEST assay). Per-well cultures of millions of PBMCs received about 10 IU/ml IL-2 and about 10 ug/ml peptide pools. Worth noting for this clonotype: What it recognizes is unknown.

Cultured CD4+ T cell DNA was sequenced using the Oncomine TCR Beta short-read assay. Genomic DNA was isolated from CD4+ T cells that had been cultured. TCRdb ran MiXCR on the PCR reads and lists one entry per CDR3 protein. The repertoire holds about 12,000 distinct CDR3 sequences, around 50% seen once, with roughly 19% in the top ten. This chain links TRBV6-5 with TRBJ2-2; D is undetermined. The TCR comes from a human donor who had recovered from COVID-19. Sequenced input: CD4+ T cells from blood, cultured in vitro. CDR3 amino acids: CASSYSPGFTGELFF. In DNA, the CDR3 is TGTGCCAGCAGTTACTCGCCGGGCTTCACCGGGGAGCTGTTTTTT.